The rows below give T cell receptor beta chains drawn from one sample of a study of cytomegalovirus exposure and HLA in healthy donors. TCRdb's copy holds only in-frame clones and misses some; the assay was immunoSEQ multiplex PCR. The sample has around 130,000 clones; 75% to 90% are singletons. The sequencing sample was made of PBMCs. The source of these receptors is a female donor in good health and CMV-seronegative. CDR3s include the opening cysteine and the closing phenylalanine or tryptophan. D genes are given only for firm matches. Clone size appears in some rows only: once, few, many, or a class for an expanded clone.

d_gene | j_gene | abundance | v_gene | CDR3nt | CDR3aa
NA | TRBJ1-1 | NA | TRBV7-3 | TGTGCCAGCAGCTTAATAGCGGGGGGGAACACTGAAGCTTTCTTT | CASSLIAGGNTEAFF
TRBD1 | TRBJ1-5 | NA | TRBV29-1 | TGCAGCGTTGCCCTCGGGACAGCGAGCAATCAGCCCCAGCATTTT | CSVALGTASNQPQHF
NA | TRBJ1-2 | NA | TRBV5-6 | TGTGCCAGCAGCTTGGGGTGGTCGGGTTTCTATGGCTACACCTTC | CASSLGWSGFYGYTF
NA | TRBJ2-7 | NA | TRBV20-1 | TGCAGTGCCACCGGGAGCCTTGAGCAGTACTTC | CSATGSLEQYF
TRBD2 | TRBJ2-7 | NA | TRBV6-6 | TGTGCCAGCAGTCTTGGCGAGCGGGAGACGTACGAGCAGTACTTC | CASSLGERETYEQYF
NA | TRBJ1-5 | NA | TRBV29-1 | TGCAGCGTTGCAGGGGCAAATCAGCCCCAGCATTTT | CSVAGANQPQHF
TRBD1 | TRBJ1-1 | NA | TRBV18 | TGTGCCAGCTCAGCTGGACAGGGTAACACTGAAGCTTTCTTT | CASSAGQGNTEAFF
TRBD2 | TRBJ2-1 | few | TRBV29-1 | TGCAGCGTAGCGGGAGCGGTCTACAATGAGCAGTTCTTC | CSVAGAVYNEQFF
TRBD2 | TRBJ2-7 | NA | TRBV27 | TGTGCCAGCAGTTTAGTGACTAGCGGGGGATCCTACGAGCAGTACTTC | CASSLVTSGGSYEQYF
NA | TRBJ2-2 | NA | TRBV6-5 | TGTGCCAGCAGTTACTCGATAGGGGAGGCCGGGGAGCTGTTTTTT | CASSYSIGEAGELFF
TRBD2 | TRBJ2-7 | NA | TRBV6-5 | TGTGCCAGCAGTGCCGGGGGGGAGCCGGCTTACGAGCAGTACTTC | CASSAGGEPAYEQYF
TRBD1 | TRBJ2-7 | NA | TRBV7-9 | TGTGCCAGCAGCTTTCGGAGCGGTCAGGGGGCTTTCTACGAGCAGTACTTC | CASSFRSGQGAFYEQYF
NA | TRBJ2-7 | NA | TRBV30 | TGTGCCTGGAGTGTGGGTTCAGGGGTACTTTACGAGCAGTACTTC | CAWSVGSGVLYEQYF
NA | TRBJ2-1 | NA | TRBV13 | TGTGCCAGCAGCTTAAACAGTCCACAGAATGAGCAGTTCTTC | CASSLNSPQNEQFF
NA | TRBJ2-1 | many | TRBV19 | TGTGCCAGTAGCTCGCTAGGAGACAATGAGCAGTTCTTC | CASSSLGDNEQFF
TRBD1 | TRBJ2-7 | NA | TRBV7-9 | TGTGCCAGCAGCTTACAAATCATGACGGACAGGGCGTACGAGCAGTACTTC | CASSLQIMTDRAYEQYF
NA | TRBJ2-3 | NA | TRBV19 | TGTGCCAGTACTCCCAGGGGCACAGATACGCAGTATTTT | CASTPRGTDTQYF
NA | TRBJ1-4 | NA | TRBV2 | TGTGCCAGCAGTGGGATAACAGTTAATGAAAAACTGTTTTTT | CASSGITVNEKLFF
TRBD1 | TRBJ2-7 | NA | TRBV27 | TGTGCCAGCAGCCCTGACAGGGAATCCTACGAGCAGTACTTC | CASSPDRESYEQYF
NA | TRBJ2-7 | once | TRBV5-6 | TGTGCCAGCACCAAGCTCGGGGGTTTCACCTACGAGCAGTACTTC | CASTKLGGFTYEQYF
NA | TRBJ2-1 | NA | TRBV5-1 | TGCGCCAGCAGTCGGGGGTCCCAGCCGACGGGTGAGCAGTTCTTC | CASSRGSQPTGEQFF
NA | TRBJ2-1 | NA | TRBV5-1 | TGCGCCAGCAGCTTGGAGGGACTGATTAAAAGCTCCTACAATGAGCAGTTCTTC | CASSLEGLIKSSYNEQFF
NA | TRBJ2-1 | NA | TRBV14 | TGTGCCAGCAGCCCGAGGACGGGACTCTTCTTC | CASSPRTGLFF
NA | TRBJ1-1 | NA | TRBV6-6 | TGTGCCAGCAGTTACCAAGAGAGTAACACTGAAGCTTTCTTT | CASSYQESNTEAFF
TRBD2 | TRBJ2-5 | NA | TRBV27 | TGTGCCAGCAGTTTCCGACTAGCGGGCGGCGGGACCCAGTACTTC | CASSFRLAGGGTQYF
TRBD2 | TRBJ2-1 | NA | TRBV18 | TGTGCCAGCTCACCATCAGGACTAGCGGAATACAATGAGCAGTTCTTC | CASSPSGLAEYNEQFF
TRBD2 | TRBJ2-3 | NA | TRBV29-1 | TGCAGCGTTGAAAGGACTAGCGGCACAGATACGCAGTATTTT | CSVERTSGTDTQYF
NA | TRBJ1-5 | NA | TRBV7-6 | TGTGCCAGCAGCGAGGGTGCTGGCTTGGTGGGTCAGCCCCAGCATTTT | CASSEGAGLVGQPQHF
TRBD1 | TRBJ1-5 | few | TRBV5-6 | TGTGCCAGCAGCACACCGGGACAGCTCAATCAGCCCCAGCATTTT | CASSTPGQLNQPQHF
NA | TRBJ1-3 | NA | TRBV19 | TGTGCCAGTAAACAGGATTACTCTGGAAACACCATATATTTT | CASKQDYSGNTIYF
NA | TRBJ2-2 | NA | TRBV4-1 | TGCGCCAGCAGCCCGTCGTGGGGGCTAGGCGGGGAGCTGTTTTTT | CASSPSWGLGGELFF
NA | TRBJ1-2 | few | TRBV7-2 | TGTGCCAGCAGCTTCAGGGAAGCCTATGGCTACACCTTC | CASSFREAYGYTF
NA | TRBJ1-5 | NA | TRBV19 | TGTGCCAGTAGTAGGACAGTTTATAGCAATCAGCCCCAGCATTTT | CASSRTVYSNQPQHF
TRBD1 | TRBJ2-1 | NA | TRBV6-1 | TGTGCCAGCAGTGAAGAGGACAGGTTCCCCTACAATGAGCAGTTCTTC | CASSEEDRFPYNEQFF
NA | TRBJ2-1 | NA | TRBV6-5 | TGTGCCAGCAGTTACTCAGGGGCTACAAACAATGAGCAGTTCTTC | CASSYSGATNNEQFF
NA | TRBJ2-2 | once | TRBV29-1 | TGCAGCGTTGTCGGGTCTCTGAACACCGGGGAGCTGTTTTTT | CSVVGSLNTGELFF
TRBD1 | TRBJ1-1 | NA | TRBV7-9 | TGTGCCAGCAGCGGCCGGGACAGGGTTTATACTGAAGCTTTCTTT | CASSGRDRVYTEAFF
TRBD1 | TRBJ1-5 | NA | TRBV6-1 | TGTGCCAGCAGGGGGGACAGCTTTAATCAGCCCCAGCATTTT | CASRGDSFNQPQHF
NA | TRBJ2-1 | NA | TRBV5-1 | TGCGCCAGCAGCCTGCAAACCGGGACTTCCTCCCTCAATGAGCAGTTCTTC | CASSLQTGTSSLNEQFF
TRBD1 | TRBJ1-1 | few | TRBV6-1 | TGTGCCAGCAGTTTAACTGGACAGGGGAACACTGAAGCTTTCTTT | CASSLTGQGNTEAFF
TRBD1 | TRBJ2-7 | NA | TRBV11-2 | TGTGCCAGCAGCCCCGCCCAGGGGGTAGCCTACGAGCAGTACTTC | CASSPAQGVAYEQYF
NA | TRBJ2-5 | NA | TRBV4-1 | TGCGCCAGCAGCCAAGATGGGGCAGGGTATGAGACCCAGTACTTC | CASSQDGAGYETQYF
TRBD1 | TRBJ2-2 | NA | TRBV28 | TGTGCCAGCAGTTTGCAGGGGGCAGGCGGGGAGCTGTTTTTT | CASSLQGAGGELFF
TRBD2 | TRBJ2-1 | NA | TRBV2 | TGTGCCAGCAGACCTCCGGGACTAGCCTACAATGAGCAGTTCTTC | CASRPPGLAYNEQFF
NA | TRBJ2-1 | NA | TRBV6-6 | TGTGCCAGCAGTTTCTCCTTGACGGGAGCCTACAATGAGCAGTTCTTC | CASSFSLTGAYNEQFF
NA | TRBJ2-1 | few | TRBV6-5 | TGTGCCAGCAGTTCCAAGGACACCCGCTCCTACAATGAGCAGTTCTTC | CASSSKDTRSYNEQFF
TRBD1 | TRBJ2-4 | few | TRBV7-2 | TGTGCCAGCAGCTCGACAGGGGACATTCAGTACTTC | CASSSTGDIQYF
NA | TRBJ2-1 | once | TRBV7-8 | TGTGCCAGCAGCTTAGTCGGGAGTATTACCTACAATGAGCAGTTCTTC | CASSLVGSITYNEQFF
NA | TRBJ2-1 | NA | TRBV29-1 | TGCAGCGCCCACGCGGGTAATGAGCAGTTCTTC | CSAHAGNEQFF
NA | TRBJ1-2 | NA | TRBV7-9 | TGTGCCAGCAGCCTACCCGGTGCGGCTAACTATGGCTACACCTTC | CASSLPGAANYGYTF
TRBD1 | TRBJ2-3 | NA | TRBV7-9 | TGTGCCAGCAGCGGACAGGTAGATACGCAGTATTTT | CASSGQVDTQYF
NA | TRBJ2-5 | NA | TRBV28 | TGTGCCAGCATTAAACAGGGGGGGCGAGAGACCCAGTACTTC | CASIKQGGRETQYF
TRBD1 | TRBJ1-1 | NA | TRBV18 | TGTGCCAGCTCCCCCGAGACAGGGGTGAACACTGAAGCTTTCTTT | CASSPETGVNTEAFF
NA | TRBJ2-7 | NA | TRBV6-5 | TGTGCCAGCAGTTACGGCCCTAGGGGCTACGAGCAGTACTTC | CASSYGPRGYEQYF
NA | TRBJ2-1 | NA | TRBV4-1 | TGCGCCAGCAGCCTAGCGAGCCCCTCCTACAATGAGCAGTTCTTC | CASSLASPSYNEQFF
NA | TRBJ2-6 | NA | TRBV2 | TGTGCCAGCAGTGCAGACAGTTCTGGGGCCAACGTCCTGACTTTC | CASSADSSGANVLTF
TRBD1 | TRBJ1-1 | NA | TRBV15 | TGTGCCACCAGCAGACAGGGGGCTACTGAAGCTTTCTTT | CATSRQGATEAFF